Here is one TCR beta chain with its context. Its specificity is unknown. Germline V gene sequence: CDR1 SGHTA, CDR2 FQGNSA. The CDR3 is 16 amino acids. Trimming took 2 bases from V and 0 from J, leaving 13 bases between them. This record belongs to a study of cytomegalovirus exposure and HLA in healthy donors. Turning to the study itself: Of more than 350 genotyped donors, around 84% clustered with self-reported Caucasian donors. Regarding the study as a whole: Later analysis associated a missense DCLRE1C variant with TCR beta V- and J-gene trimming.

Vbeta (60) and Jbeta (13) primers were used in the PCR. Clones were read by immunoSEQ multiplex PCR, and TCRdb kept only the in-frame ones, dropping some. The sample records 190,000 or so clones, about four fifths being singletons. The TCR sequence derives from a boy aged 2 to 9 in good health and CMV-seronegative. V usage is TRBV7-2 and J usage is TRBJ1-1; no definite D call. Material: PBMCs. The CDR3 coding sequence is TGTGCCAGCAGCTTACGGGGTAGCAGATTGAACACTGAAGCTTTCTTT. The encoded protein is CASSLRGSRLNTEAFF.